One sample yielded the 30 T cell receptor beta chains listed below, sequenced in a study of cytomegalovirus exposure and HLA in healthy donors (TCRdb year 2017). Libraries came from the immunoSEQ multiplex PCR assay. For the multiplex PCR, a mixture combining 60 forward primers for TCR Vbeta segments and 13 reverse primers for TCR Jbeta segments was used. The table was pulled from immuneACCESS by TCRdb, which kept in-frame rearrangements only. Such tables lose some clones; where checked, under half of the loss comes from unresolved V genes, and the rest has no known cause. The sample contains some 120,000 clones, roughly 80% of them found a single time. Approximately 1.2% of the sample goes to the ten largest clones. Sequencing was performed on PBMCs. Receptors were obtained from a female donor in good health and CMV-seronegative.

This chain links TRBV7-6 with TRBJ2-5; possible D gene TRBD2, 6 bases. The J call may not be correct, given that the DNA end is closer to TRBJ2-7. Per the germline V gene, CDR1 is SGHVS and CDR2 is FNYEAQ. This CDR3 is 16 amino acids long. CDR3 DNA sequence: TGTGCCAGCAGCGCCCTAGCGAAAGAAGGCGACTACGAGCAGTACTTC. Its protein is CASSALAKEGDYEQYF.

The chain combines TRBV7-2 with TRBJ2-3; the match to TRBD1 covers 8 bases. CDR1 and CDR2 (germline): SGHTA, FQGNSA. The CDR3 is 16 amino acids. V was pared by 6 bases and J by 2 bases, with 10 bases of the junction left unmatched. The CDR3 here is CASRPTGTGLTDTQYF. CDR3 coding DNA: TGTGCCAGCAGGCCGACCGGGACAGGACTCACAGATACGCAGTATTTT.

V and J are TRBV30 and TRBJ2-7; TRBD2 might be the D (6 bases). V lost 2 bases and J lost 2, with 16 bases in between. CDR1 GTSNPN and CDR2 SVGIG come from the germline V gene (reference sequence). The CDR3 has 15 amino acids. The CDR3 region is CAWSFAEGRTYEQYF. CDR3 sequence (DNA): TGTGCCTGGAGTTTTGCGGAGGGCAGGACCTACGAGCAGTACTTC.

The sample holds a few counts of this clone. This rearrangement joins TRBV6-4 to TRBJ2-3, with D tentatively TRBD1 (6 bases). Germline-derived CDR1 and CDR2 are MRHNA and SNTAGT. The CDR3 extends over 15 amino acids. V gave up 0 bases and J gave up 5 bases, with 12 bases separating them. The CDR3 region is CASSDSASGVDTQYF. CDR3 DNA sequence: TGTGCCAGCAGTGACTCAGCGTCAGGGGTAGATACGCAGTATTTT.

This chain joins TRBV28 and TRBJ2-1; D gene ambiguous. V lost 5 bases and J lost 5, with 22 bases in between. The CDR3 consists of 17 residues. Per germline, CDR1 MDHEN and CDR2 SYDVKM. The CDR3 reads CASSPLGQAARNNEQFF. The CDR3 DNA is TGTGCCAGCAGTCCTCTTGGGCAGGCCGCACGTAACAATGAGCAGTTCTTC. Filled out from reference TRBV28 and TRBJ2-1, the complete variable domain reads DVKVTQSSRYLVKRTGEKVFLECVQDMDHENMFWYRQDPGLGLRLIYFSYDVKMKEKGDIPEGYSVSREKKERFSLILESASTNQTSMYLCASSPLGQAARNNEQFFGPGTRLTVL.

The chain recombines TRBV18 with TRBJ1-1, with D perhaps TRBD1 (6 bases). Trimming stripped 3 bases from V and 5 bases from J, with 16 bases between. This CDR3 contains 15 residues. Germline V CDR1 and CDR2: KGHSH, LQKENI. The CDR3 is CASSPDTGILTEAFF. Here the CDR3 DNA reads TGTGCCAGCTCACCGGACACAGGGATATTAACTGAAGCTTTCTTT.

This clone was found once. The chain joins TRBV4-2 to TRBJ2-1, with 7 bases matching TRBD2. V shed 5 bases, J shed 3 bases, and the junction held 10 bases outside the gene matches. Per the germline V gene, CDR1 is LGHNA and CDR2 is YNFKEQ. The CDR3 totals 16 residues. CDR3 bases: TGTGCCAGCAGCAGAGATAGCGGGCCCCTCTACAATGAGCAGTTCTTC. Its translation is CASSRDSGPLYNEQFF.

The rearrangement links TRBV9 to TRBJ2-1; possibly TRBD2 for D (6 bases). The ends were cut back, 0 bases at V and 7 bases at J, with 17 bases in the middle. This CDR3 comprises 16 residues. Per germline, CDR1 SGDLS and CDR2 YYNGEE. The CDR3 nucleotides are TGTGCCAGCAGCGTAGTCCCGGAGGGCCGGTGGAATGAGCAGTTCTTC. It is translated as CASSVVPEGRWNEQFF.

In this sample, this clone turned up a few times. The chain couples TRBV6-6 to TRBJ1-5; a weak D match, TRBD1 (6 bases). The V end was cut by 6 bases, the J end by 6 bases, with 12 bases between. This CDR3 has 13 residues. Looked up from germline, CDR1 is MNHNY and CDR2 is SVGAGI (reference sequence). CDR3 sequence: CASSPSGVQPQHF. CDR3 in DNA: TGTGCCAGCAGCCCCTCAGGGGTTCAGCCCCAGCATTTT.

This chain links TRBV6-6 with TRBJ2-5, with D possibly matching TRBD2 (6 bases). The germline V gene has CDR1 MNHNY and CDR2 SVGAGI (reference sequence). The CDR3 contains 13 residues. Trimming took 6 bases from V and 3 from J, leaving 11 bases between them. The CDR3 is CASRPTSEETQYF. The CDR3 coding sequence is TGTGCCAGCAGACCGACTAGTGAAGAGACCCAGTACTTC.

The chain joins TRBV6-5 to TRBJ2-2, with 9 bases aligning to TRBD1. The CDR3 runs to 16 residues. V was pared by 4 bases and J by 7 bases, with 10 bases of the junction left unmatched. CDR1 is MNHEY, CDR2 SVGAGI, per germline. CDR3 sequence reads: CASSSTGTGIFGELFF. In DNA, the CDR3 is TGTGCCAGCAGTTCCACCGGGACAGGGATCTTCGGGGAGCTGTTTTTT.

This clone was seen a few times. The V and J genes are TRBV30 and TRBJ2-5, with TRBD2 identical over 9 bases. This CDR3 contains 18 residues. Germline V gene data show CDR1 as GTSNPN and CDR2 as SVGIG (reference sequence). Trimming took 1 base from V and 2 from J; bases not matched to a gene: 14. The CDR3 sequence is CAWSARGLAGGPQETQYF. CDR3 sequence (DNA): TGTGCCTGGAGTGCCCGGGGATTGGCGGGAGGGCCTCAAGAGACCCAGTACTTC.

The V gene is TRBV7-9, the J gene TRBJ2-7; TRBD2 matches 8 bases. This CDR3 spans 14 amino acids. Germline CDR1 and CDR2: SEHNR and FQNEAQ (reference sequence). V was clipped by 2 bases and J by 5 bases; unmatched bases: 5. Here the CDR3 DNA reads TGTGCCAGCAGCTTACCGTGGCGGGGGGACGAGCAGTACTTC. It codes for CASSLPWRGDEQYF.

The chain has TRBV2 and TRBJ2-1, with TRBD2 matching 7 bases. This CDR3 is 17 amino acids long. CDR1 is SNHLY and CDR2 is FYNNEI in the germline V gene. The trim removed 2 bases at V and 6 bases at J, leaving 13 bases unmatched. The CDR3 region has the DNA TGTGCCAGCAGTGAAACCTACCGGGGAGGGTTTTCCAATGAGCAGTTCTTC. Its translation: CASSETYRGGFSNEQFF.

CDR3 coding DNA: TGTGCCAGCAGCTCACAGGGGATGGCCAAAAACATTCAGTACTTC. Translated, it gives CASSSQGMAKNIQYF. This chain uses TRBV5-5 with TRBJ2-4, with 7 nucleotides matching TRBD1. J was trimmed by 1 base and V by 3 bases; bases with no gene match: 4. There are 15 residues in the CDR3. CDR1 and CDR2 (germline): SGHKS, YYEKEE (reference sequence).

This sequence joins TRBV7-3 and TRBJ1-5; no definite D call. Between the trimmed V and J ends, which lost 1 base and 2 bases, there was a span of 15 bases. Per the germline V gene, CDR1 is SGHTA and CDR2 is FQGTGA. CDR3 length equals 17 residues. The CDR3 sequence is CASSLRRACGGNQPQHF. The CDR3, as DNA: TGTGCCAGCAGCTTAAGGCGGGCGTGTGGGGGCAATCAGCCCCAGCATTTT. Complete variable domain (other parts from reference TRBV7-3 and TRBJ1-5): GAGVSQTPSNKVTEKGKYVELRCDPISGHTALYWYRQSLGQGPEFLIYFQGTGAADDSGLPNDRFFAVRPEGSVSTLKIQRTERGDSAVYLCASSLRRACGGNQPQHFGDGTRLSIL.

CDR3 bases: TGCGCCAGCAGCTTCGACGGCGCCGGGACAGCAAGGTACACTGAAGCTTTCTTT. Protein sequence: CASSFDGAGTARYTEAFF. The chain carries TRBV5-1 and TRBJ1-1, with TRBD1 matching 7 bases. Unmatched junction bases numbered 16, after V lost 2 bases and J lost 3 bases. The CDR3 is 18 residues long. The germline CDR1 and CDR2 sequences are SGHRS and YFSETQ.

The chain is built from TRBV7-9 and TRBJ2-5, with 9 bases aligning to TRBD2. CDR1 SEHNR and CDR2 FQNEAQ come from the germline V gene (reference sequence). This CDR3 spans 13 amino acids. The junction had 3 bases not matched to a gene; V was cut back by 7 bases and J by 3 bases. DNA of the CDR3: TGTGCCAGCAAAATAGCGGGGGAAGAGACCCAGTACTTC. Translation gives CASKIAGEETQYF.

This clone is a singleton in its sample. This chain uses TRBV5-1 with TRBJ2-7; D is perhaps TRBD2 (7 bases). With 3 bases removed from V and 3 bases from J, the gap between germline ends came to 19 bases. This CDR3 spans 16 amino acids. CDR1 SGHRS and CDR2 YFSETQ come from the germline V gene. CDR3 residues: CASSSTGGGRDYEQYF. The CDR3 coding sequence is TGCGCCAGCAGCTCCACCGGCGGGGGCCGCGACTACGAGCAGTACTTC.

J is TRBJ2-1 and V is TRBV18; 7 bases map to TRBD1. Trimming cost V 6 bases and J 3 bases; bases outside gene matches: 5. This CDR3 comprises 14 residues. CDR1 is KGHSH and CDR2 is LQKENI in the germline V gene. For the CDR3, the DNA is TGTGCCAGCTCCCCCGACAGGGACTACAATGAGCAGTTCTTC. Its translation is CASSPDRDYNEQFF.

The chain is built from TRBV27 and TRBJ2-7; D may be TRBD2 (6 bases). The V gene's germline CDR1 is MNHEY and CDR2 SMNVEV (reference sequence). Trimming shortened V by 2 bases and J by 3 bases, and 8 bases separated the two germline ends. CDR3 length: 13 residues. The CDR3 spells CASSLGGLYEQYF. Here the CDR3 DNA reads TGTGCCAGCAGTTTAGGGGGACTCTACGAGCAGTACTTC.

The chain recombines TRBV7-9 with TRBJ1-2; D is undetermined. The CDR3 runs to 13 residues. V was clipped by 5 bases and J by 8 bases, with 15 bases between them. From germline, CDR1 is SEHNR and CDR2 FQNEAQ (reference sequence). In DNA, the CDR3 is TGTGCCAGCAGCCCGACCGAGGGCCGGGGCTACACCTTC. It translates to CASSPTEGRGYTF.

CDR3 DNA sequence: TGTGCCAGCAGTTACCGGGGGGCTATATATTTT. This translates into CASSYRGAIYF. The rearrangement links TRBV6-6 to TRBJ1-3; a weak D match, TRBD1 (6 bases). V was clipped by 2 bases and J by 13 bases, with 9 bases between them. CDR1 is MNHNY and CDR2 is SVGAGI in the germline V gene (reference sequence). CDR3 length equals 11 residues.

The chain carries TRBV7-3 and TRBJ2-7; 9 bases are a match to TRBD1. V shed 0 bases and J 0 bases; nucleotides not matched to a gene: 12. Germline V CDR1 and CDR2: SGHTA, FQGTGA. The CDR3 loop spans 19 amino acids. In DNA, the CDR3 is TGTGCCAGCAGCTTAACAGGGGACAGGGTGAGGTCTAGCTCCTACGAGCAGTACTTC. Protein sequence: CASSLTGDRVRSSSYEQYF.

This clone is a singleton in its sample. This chain links TRBV5-1 with TRBJ1-1; 7 bases map to TRBD1. CDR1 is SGHRS and CDR2 is YFSETQ in the germline V gene. The length of the CDR3 is 15 residues. J was trimmed by 4 bases and V by 7 bases; bases with no gene match: 13. The CDR3 region has the DNA TGCGCCAGCGAACGAAACGGGGACAGTAGCACTGAAGCTTTCTTT. Protein product: CASERNGDSSTEAFF. The variable domain in full, completed from reference TRBV5-1 and TRBJ1-1, reads KAGVTQTPRYLIKTRGQQVTLSCSPISGHRSVSWYQQTPGQGLQFLFEYFSETQRNKGNFPGRFSGRQFSNSRSEMNVSTLELGDSALYLCASERNGDSSTEAFFGQGTRLTVV.

The CDR3 DNA follows: TGTGCCAGCAGTTCAACAGGGGGCAGCTCACCCCTCCACTTT. This codes for CASSSTGGSSPLHF. This chain uses TRBV6-5 with TRBJ1-6, with 9 bases lining up with TRBD1. The CDR3 totals 14 residues. J lost 10 bases, V lost 4 bases, and 5 bases had no gene match. Germline V CDR1 and CDR2: MNHEY, SVGAGI.

This clone was observed a single time. The chain recombines TRBV6-1 with TRBJ2-3; D is unresolved. The CDR3 runs to 12 residues. The germline V gene encodes CDR1 MNHNS and CDR2 SASEGT. Trimming stripped 2 bases from V and 4 bases from J, with 4 bases between. The CDR3 here is CASSEPADTQYF. The CDR3 DNA follows: TGTGCCAGCAGTGAACCTGCAGATACGCAGTATTTT.

The rearrangement joins TRBV5-5 to TRBJ2-6; maybe TRBD2 (5 bases). Germline assignment: CDR1 SGHKS and CDR2 YYEKEE (reference sequence). Between the trimmed V and J ends, which lost 0 bases and 0 bases, there was a span of 10 bases. The CDR3 runs 17 residues. In DNA, the CDR3 is TGTGCCAGCAGCTTGGCTTCGGGATTCTCTGGGGCCAACGTCCTGACTTTC. This codes for CASSLASGFSGANVLTF.

The count of this clone is one. The chain couples TRBV19 to TRBJ2-7; 10 bases fit TRBD1. J lost 3 bases, V lost 3 bases, and 5 bases had no gene match. CDR1 LNHDA and CDR2 SQIVND come from the germline V gene (reference sequence). This CDR3 has 15 residues. The CDR3 DNA follows: TGTGCCAGTAGTATTGGGGGACAGGGGCGCTACGAGCAGTACTTC. Its translation: CASSIGGQGRYEQYF.

The table lists this clone with a count of one. This chain links TRBV2 with TRBJ2-1; 9 bases fit TRBD1. Germline V lookup: CDR1 SNHLY, CDR2 FYNNEI. V was clipped by 2 bases and J by 12 bases; unmatched bases: 17. This CDR3 contains 17 residues. The CDR3 here is CASSEREWDRELFAQFF. In nucleotides, the CDR3 is TGTGCCAGCAGTGAACGTGAGTGGGACAGGGAGTTATTTGCGCAGTTCTTC.